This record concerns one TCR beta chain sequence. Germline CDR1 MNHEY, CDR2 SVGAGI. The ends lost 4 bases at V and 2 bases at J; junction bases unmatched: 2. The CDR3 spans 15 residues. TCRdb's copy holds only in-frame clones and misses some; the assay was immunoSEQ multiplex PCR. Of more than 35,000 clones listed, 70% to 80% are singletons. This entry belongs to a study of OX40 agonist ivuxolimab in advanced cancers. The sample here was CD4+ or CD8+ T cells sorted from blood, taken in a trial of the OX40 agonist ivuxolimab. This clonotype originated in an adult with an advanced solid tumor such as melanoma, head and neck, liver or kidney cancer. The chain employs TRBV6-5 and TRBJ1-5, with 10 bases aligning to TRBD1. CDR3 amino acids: CASSLTGGRNQPQHF. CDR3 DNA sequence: TGTGCCAGCAGTTTGACAGGGGGCCGCAATCAGCCCCAGCATTTT.